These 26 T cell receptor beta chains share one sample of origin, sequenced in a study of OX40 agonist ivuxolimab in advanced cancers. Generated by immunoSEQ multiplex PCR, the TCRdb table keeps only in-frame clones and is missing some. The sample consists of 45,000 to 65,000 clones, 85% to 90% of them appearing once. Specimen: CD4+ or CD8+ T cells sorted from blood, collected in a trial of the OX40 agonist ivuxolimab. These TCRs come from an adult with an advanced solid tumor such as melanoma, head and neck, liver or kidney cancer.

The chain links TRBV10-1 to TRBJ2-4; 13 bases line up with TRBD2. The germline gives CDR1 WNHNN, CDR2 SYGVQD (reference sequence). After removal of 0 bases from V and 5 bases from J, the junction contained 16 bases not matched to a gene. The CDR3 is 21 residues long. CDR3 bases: TGCGCCAGCAGTGAGTCGAGGGGTAGGACTAGCGGGAGAGTCACGGAAAACATTCAGTACTTC. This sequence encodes CASSESRGRTSGRVTENIQYF.

The CDR3 region is CATLGGLNTEAFF. The CDR3 DNA is TGTGCCACTCTGGGAGGGCTGAACACTGAAGCTTTCTTT. This chain joins TRBV10-3 and TRBJ1-1; D gene uncertain. Per the germline V gene, CDR1 is ENHRY and CDR2 is SYGVKD. The CDR3 contains 13 residues. Deletions cut 10 bases from V and 0 bases from J, with 12 bases between.

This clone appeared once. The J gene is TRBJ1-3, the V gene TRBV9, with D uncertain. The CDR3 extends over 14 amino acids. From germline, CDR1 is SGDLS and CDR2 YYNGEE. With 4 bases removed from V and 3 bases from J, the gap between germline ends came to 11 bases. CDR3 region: CASSLTDGGNTIYF. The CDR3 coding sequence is TGTGCCAGCAGCTTAACGGACGGTGGAAACACCATATATTTT.

The CDR3 here is CASGLVVSGTQYF. The CDR3 nucleotides read TGTGCTAGTGGTTTGGTTGTTAGCGGGACCCAGTACTTC. The V gene is TRBV12-5, the J gene TRBJ2-5; possible D gene TRBD2, 6 bases. Germline CDR1 LGHNT, CDR2 FRNRAP. The CDR3 length is 13 residues. Trimming pared 0 bases from V and 7 bases from J, leaving 9 bases between.

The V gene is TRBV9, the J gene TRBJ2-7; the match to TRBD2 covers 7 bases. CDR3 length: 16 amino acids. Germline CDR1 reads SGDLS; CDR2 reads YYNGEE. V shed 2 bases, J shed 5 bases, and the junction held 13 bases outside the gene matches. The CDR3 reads CASSVGLAAPGDEQYF. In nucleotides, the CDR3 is TGTGCCAGCAGCGTCGGGCTAGCGGCCCCCGGGGACGAGCAGTACTTC.

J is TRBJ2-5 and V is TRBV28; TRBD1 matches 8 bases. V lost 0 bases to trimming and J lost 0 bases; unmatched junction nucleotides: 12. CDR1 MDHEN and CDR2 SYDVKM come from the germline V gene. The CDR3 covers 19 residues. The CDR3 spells CASSLWSGGISGDQETQYF. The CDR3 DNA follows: TGTGCCAGCAGTTTATGGTCAGGGGGCATTAGCGGAGACCAAGAGACCCAGTACTTC.

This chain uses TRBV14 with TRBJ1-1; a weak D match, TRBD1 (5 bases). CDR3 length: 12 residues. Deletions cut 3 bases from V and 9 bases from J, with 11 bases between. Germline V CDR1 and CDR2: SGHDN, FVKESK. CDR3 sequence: CASSQVGTKAFF. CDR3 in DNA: TGTGCCAGCAGCCAGGTAGGGACTAAAGCTTTCTTT.

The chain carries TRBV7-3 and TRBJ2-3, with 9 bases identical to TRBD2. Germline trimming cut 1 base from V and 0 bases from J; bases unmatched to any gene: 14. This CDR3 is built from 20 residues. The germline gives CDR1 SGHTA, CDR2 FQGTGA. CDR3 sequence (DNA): TGTGCCAGCAGCTTAATCAAAGAGACTAGCGGAGACCCTAGCACAGATACGCAGTATTTT. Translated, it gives CASSLIKETSGDPSTDTQYF. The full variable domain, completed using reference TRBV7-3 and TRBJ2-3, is GAGVSQTPSNKVTEKGKYVELRCDPISGHTALYWYRQSLGQGPEFLIYFQGTGAADDSGLPNDRFFAVRPEGSVSTLKIQRTERGDSAVYLCASSLIKETSGDPSTDTQYFGPGTRLTVL.

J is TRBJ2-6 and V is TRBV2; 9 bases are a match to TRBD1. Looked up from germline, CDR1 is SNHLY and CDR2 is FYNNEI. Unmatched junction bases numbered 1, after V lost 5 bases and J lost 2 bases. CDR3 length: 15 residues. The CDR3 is CASSRQGAGANVLTF. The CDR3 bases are TGTGCCAGCAGTCGACAGGGGGCTGGGGCCAACGTCCTGACTTTC.

The CDR3 DNA follows: TGTGCCTGGACCGACGGGGGGCAAGGCTACACCTTC. Protein sequence: CAWTDGGQGYTF. V is TRBV30 and J is TRBJ1-2; possibly TRBD1 for D (6 bases). Germline V gene data show CDR1 as GTSNPN and CDR2 as SVGIG (reference sequence). The CDR3 runs to 12 residues. The V end was cut by 4 bases, the J end by 8 bases, with 14 bases between. The complete variable domain, with remaining parts taken from reference TRBV30 and TRBJ1-2, reads SQTIHQWPATLVQPVGSPLSLECTVEGTSNPNLYWYRQAAGRGLQLLFYSVGIGQISSEVPQNLSASRPQDRQFILSSKKLLLSDSGFYLCAWTDGGQGYTFGSGTRLTVV.

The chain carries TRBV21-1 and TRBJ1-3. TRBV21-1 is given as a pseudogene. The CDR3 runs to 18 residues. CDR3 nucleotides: TGTGCCAGCAGCCCCGCTTGGGCAGAGGCCGGCTCTGGAAACACCATATATTTT. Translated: CASSPAWAEAGSGNTIYF.

The CDR3 protein is CASSPGQGNQPQHF. The CDR3 DNA reads as TGTGCCAGCAGTCCCGGACAGGGGAATCAGCCCCAGCATTTT. The rearrangement links TRBV7-8 to TRBJ1-5, with TRBD1 matching over 9 bases. CDR3 length: 14 residues. From germline, CDR1 is SGHVS and CDR2 FQNEAQ. V shed 6 bases, J shed 4 bases, and the junction held 4 bases outside the gene matches. Complete variable domain (other parts from reference TRBV7-8 and TRBJ1-5): GAGVSQSPRYKVAKRGQDVALRCDPISGHVSLFWYQQALGQGPEFLTYFQNEAQLDKSGLPSDRFFAERPEGSVSTLKIQRTQQEDSAVYLCASSPGQGNQPQHFGDGTRLSIL.

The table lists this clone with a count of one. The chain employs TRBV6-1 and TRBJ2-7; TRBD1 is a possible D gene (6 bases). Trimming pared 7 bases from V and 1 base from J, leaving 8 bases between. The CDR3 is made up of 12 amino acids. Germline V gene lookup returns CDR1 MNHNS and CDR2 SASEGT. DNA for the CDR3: TGTGCCAGCAAGAGGGGGTCCTACGAGCAGTACTTC. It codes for CASKRGSYEQYF.

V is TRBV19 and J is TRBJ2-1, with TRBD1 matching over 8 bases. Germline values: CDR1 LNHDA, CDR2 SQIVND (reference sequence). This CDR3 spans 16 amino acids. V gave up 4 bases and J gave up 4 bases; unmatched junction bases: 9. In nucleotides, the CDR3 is TGTGCCAGTAGTACGACAGGGGTAGCGGCATACAATGAGCAGTTCTTC. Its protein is CASSTTGVAAYNEQFF. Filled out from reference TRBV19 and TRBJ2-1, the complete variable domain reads DGGITQSPKYLFRKEGQNVTLSCEQNLNHDAMYWYRQDPGQGLRLIYYSQIVNDFQKGDIAEGYSVSREKKESFPLTVTSAQKNPTAFYLCASSTTGVAAYNEQFFGPGTRLTVL.

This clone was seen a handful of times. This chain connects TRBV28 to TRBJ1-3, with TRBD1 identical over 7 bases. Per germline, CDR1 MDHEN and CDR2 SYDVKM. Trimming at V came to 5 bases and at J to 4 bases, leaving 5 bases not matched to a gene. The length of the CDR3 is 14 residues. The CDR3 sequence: CASSGQVAGNTIYF. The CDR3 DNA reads TGTGCCAGCAGTGGACAGGTAGCCGGAAACACCATATATTTT.

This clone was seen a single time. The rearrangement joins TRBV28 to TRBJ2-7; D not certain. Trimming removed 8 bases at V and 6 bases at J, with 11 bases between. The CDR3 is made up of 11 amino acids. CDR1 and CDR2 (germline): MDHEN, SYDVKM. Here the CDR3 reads CASGNTLEQYF. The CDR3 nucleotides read TGTGCCAGCGGAAACACCCTCGAGCAGTACTTC.

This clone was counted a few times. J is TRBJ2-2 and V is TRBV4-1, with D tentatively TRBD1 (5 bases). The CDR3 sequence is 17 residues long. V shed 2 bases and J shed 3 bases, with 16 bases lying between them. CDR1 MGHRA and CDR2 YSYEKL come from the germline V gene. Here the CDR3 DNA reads TGCGCCAGCAGCCAAATTGACATGGGGCGATACACCGGGGAGCTGTTTTTT. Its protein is CASSQIDMGRYTGELFF.

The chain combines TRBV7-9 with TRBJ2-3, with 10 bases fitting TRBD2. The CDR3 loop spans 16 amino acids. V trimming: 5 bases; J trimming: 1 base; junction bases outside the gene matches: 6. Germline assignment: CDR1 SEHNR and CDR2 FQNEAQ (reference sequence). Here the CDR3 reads CASSRGLAARTDTQYF. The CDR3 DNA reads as TGTGCCAGCAGCCGCGGACTAGCGGCTCGCACAGATACGCAGTATTTT.

The CDR3 protein is CASSPRGEGTEAFF. CDR3 sequence (DNA): TGCGCCAGCAGCCCAAGGGGAGAGGGGACTGAAGCTTTCTTT. The chain joins TRBV5-1 to TRBJ1-1, with D possibly TRBD1 on 5 matching bases. The germline CDR1 and CDR2 sequences are SGHRS and YFSETQ. The CDR3 consists of 14 residues. Trimming left V 4 bases short and J 5 bases short, with 15 bases between.

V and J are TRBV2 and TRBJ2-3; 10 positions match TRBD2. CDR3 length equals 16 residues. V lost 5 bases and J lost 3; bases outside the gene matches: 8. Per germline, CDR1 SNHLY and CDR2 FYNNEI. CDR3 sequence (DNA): TGTGCCAGCAGTAGGACTAGCGGAGGGAGGACAGATACGCAGTATTTT. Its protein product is CASSRTSGGRTDTQYF.

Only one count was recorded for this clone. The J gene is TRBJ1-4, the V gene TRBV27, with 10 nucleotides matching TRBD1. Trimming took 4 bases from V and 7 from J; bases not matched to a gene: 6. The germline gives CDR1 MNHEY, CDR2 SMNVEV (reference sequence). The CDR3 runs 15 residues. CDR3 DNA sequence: TGTGCCAGCAGTTCCTCCGGGACAGGGGTTGAAAAACTGTTTTTT. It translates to CASSSSGTGVEKLFF.

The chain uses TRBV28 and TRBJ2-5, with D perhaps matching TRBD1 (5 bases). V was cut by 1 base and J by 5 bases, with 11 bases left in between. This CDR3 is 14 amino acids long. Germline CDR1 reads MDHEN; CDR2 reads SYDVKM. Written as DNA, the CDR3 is TGTGCCAGCAGTTTATTCAGGGTGGGGGAGACCCAGTACTTC. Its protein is CASSLFRVGETQYF.

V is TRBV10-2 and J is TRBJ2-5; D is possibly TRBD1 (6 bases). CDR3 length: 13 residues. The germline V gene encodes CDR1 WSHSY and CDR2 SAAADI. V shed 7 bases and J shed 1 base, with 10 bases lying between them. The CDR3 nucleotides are TGCGCCAGCACGGAGGACAGCCAAGAGACCCAGTACTTC. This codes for CASTEDSQETQYF.

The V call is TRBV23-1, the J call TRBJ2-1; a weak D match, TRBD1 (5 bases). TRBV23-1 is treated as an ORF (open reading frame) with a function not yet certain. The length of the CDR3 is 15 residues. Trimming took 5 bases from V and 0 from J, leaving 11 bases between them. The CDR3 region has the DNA TGCGCCAGCAGTTTGGGGCTGAGCTCCTACAATGAGCAGTTCTTC. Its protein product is CASSLGLSSYNEQFF.

The CDR3 region has the DNA TGTGCCAGCAGTTTGGATCTATTAGCGGGCAACACAGATACGCAGTATTTT. Translating gives CASSLDLLAGNTDTQYF. The rearrangement uses TRBV28 and TRBJ2-3; 7 bases line up with TRBD2. The CDR3 is 17 residues long. Germline CDR1 reads MDHEN; CDR2 reads SYDVKM. The J segment lost 2 bases and the V segment lost 3 bases, leaving 11 bases of the junction unmatched.

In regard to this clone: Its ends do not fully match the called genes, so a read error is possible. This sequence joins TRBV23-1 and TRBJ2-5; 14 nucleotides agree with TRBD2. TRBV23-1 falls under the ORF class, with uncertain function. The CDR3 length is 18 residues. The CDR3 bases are TGCACCAGCCCCAGGGAGTCCGGGACTAGCGGGAGTGGGGAGACCCAGTACTTC. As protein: CTSPRESGTSGSGETQYF.